This T cell receptor beta chain comes out of a study of blood T cell repertoires in COVID-19. CDR1 is LGHDT and CDR2 is YNNKEL in the germline V gene (reference sequence). CDR3 length equals 17 residues. Trimming left V 2 bases short and J 1 base short, with 18 bases between. This table comes from immunoSEQ multiplex PCR, and its TCRdb copy is limited to in-frame clones, with some not included. The repertoire holds some 220,000 clones, 84% seen once, with over 15% in the top ten. The sample was peripheral blood. The chain joins TRBV3-1 (or the pseudogene TRBV3-2) to TRBJ2-7; D is possibly TRBD1 (6 bases). This TCR was sampled from a woman at least 80 years old with active or convalescent COVID-19. CDR3 region: CASSQIPQGHYSYEQYF. CDR3 DNA sequence: TGTGCCAGCAGCCAAATCCCCCAGGGGCACTATTCCTACGAGCAGTACTTC.